A single T cell receptor beta chain is shown here with its context. What it recognizes is unknown. These data originate in a study of T cells and Merkel cell carcinoma outcomes. Findings of the study overall: In Merkel cell carcinoma, repertoire and T-cell density reportedly predicted outcomes.

Trimming removed 4 bases from V and 4 bases from J, with 13 bases in between. The CDR3 totals 13 residues. The V gene's germline CDR1 is SQVTM and CDR2 ANQGSEA. TCRdb's table, derived via immunoSEQ multiplex PCR, lists solely in-frame clones and lacks some. This sample carries several thousand clones, approximately 81% of them seen once, and the ten largest clones take about 5.6%. What was sequenced was tumor tissue from Merkel cell carcinoma. The V call is TRBV29-1, the J call TRBJ1-1; D is unclear. This receptor was taken from a human donor with Merkel cell carcinoma. CDR3: CSVAAPLGTEAFF. The CDR3 DNA reads TGCAGCGTTGCGGCTCCCCTCGGCACTGAAGCTTTCTTT.